The rows below give T cell receptor beta chains drawn from one sample of a study of early T cells in non-severe SARS-CoV-2 infection. From the 5' RACE reads, TCRdb called clonotypes with MiXCR, one entry per CDR3 protein. This sample carries 66,000 or so distinct CDR3 sequences, about 12% of them seen once, and the ten largest clones take roughly 8.3%. Sequenced: whole blood. The receptors stem from an adult who was a healthcare worker with PCR-confirmed SARS-CoV-2 infection or an uninfected control (not recorded which). Each CDR3 is given with its conserved first and last residue. Each record gives: clone size, D gene, V gene, J gene, CDR3 DNA, CDR3 protein. A D gene is named only where the DNA matches it firmly. Some rows mark clone size as missing; the rest say once, few, many or name a class of expanded clone.

abundance: NA; d_gene: NA; v_gene: TRBV28; j_gene: TRBJ2-3; CDR3nt: TGTGCCAGCAGTACAGGGAGCACAGATACGCAGTATTTT; CDR3aa: CASSTGSTDTQYF
abundance: NA; d_gene: NA; v_gene: TRBV5-1; j_gene: TRBJ2-1; CDR3nt: TGCGCCAGCAGCTCTCCCTTGTACAATGAGCAGTTCTTC; CDR3aa: CASSSPLYNEQFF
abundance: once; d_gene: TRBD2; v_gene: TRBV5-1; j_gene: TRBJ2-7; CDR3nt: TGCGCCAGCAGCCCAAGCGGGAACTCCTACGAGCAGTACTTC; CDR3aa: CASSPSGNSYEQYF
abundance: few; d_gene: TRBD2; v_gene: TRBV7-9; j_gene: TRBJ2-2; CDR3nt: TGTGCCAGCAGCTCCGGGACTACGAACACCGGGGAGCTGTTTTTT; CDR3aa: CASSSGTTNTGELFF
abundance: NA; d_gene: TRBD2; v_gene: TRBV24-1; j_gene: TRBJ2-1; CDR3nt: TGTGCCACCAGTGACCCGACAGTCCTACTAGCGGGAGGCGTTTCCTACAATGAGCAGTTCTTC; CDR3aa: CATSDPTVLLAGGVSYNEQFF
abundance: NA; d_gene: TRBD2; v_gene: TRBV6-6; j_gene: TRBJ2-3; CDR3nt: TGTGCCAGCAGTTCAATCGGGAGGACAGATACGCAGTATTTT; CDR3aa: CASSSIGRTDTQYF
abundance: few; d_gene: NA; v_gene: TRBV20-1; j_gene: TRBJ2-1; CDR3nt: TGCAGTGCTAGTGTACCGAACGGGCTCTCCTACAATGAGCAGTTCTTC; CDR3aa: CSASVPNGLSYNEQFF
abundance: NA; d_gene: NA; v_gene: TRBV7-2; j_gene: TRBJ2-5; CDR3nt: TGTGCCAGCAGCGCGGGACCGACGGTCTACCAAGAGACCCAGTACTTC; CDR3aa: CASSAGPTVYQETQYF
abundance: NA; d_gene: TRBD2; v_gene: TRBV10-3; j_gene: TRBJ2-1; CDR3nt: TGTGCCATCAGTTCTAGCGGACCATACAATGAGCAGTTCTTC; CDR3aa: CAISSSGPYNEQFF
abundance: many; d_gene: NA; v_gene: TRBV29-1; j_gene: TRBJ1-3; CDR3nt: TGCAGCGTTGAAGGGGGTTCAGGAAACACCATATATTTT; CDR3aa: CSVEGGSGNTIYF
abundance: many; d_gene: NA; v_gene: TRBV5-1; j_gene: TRBJ2-1; CDR3nt: TGCGCCAGCAGCCAATATACGATAAGCTCCTACAATGAGCAGTTCTTC; CDR3aa: CASSQYTISSYNEQFF
abundance: NA; d_gene: NA; v_gene: TRBV18; j_gene: TRBJ2-5; CDR3nt: TGTGCCAGCTCACCACCTCAGGGCCAAGAGACCCAGTACTTC; CDR3aa: CASSPPQGQETQYF
abundance: few; d_gene: TRBD2; v_gene: TRBV7-8; j_gene: TRBJ2-3; CDR3nt: TGTGCCAGCAGCCCGGGGACTAGCGGGACTCGCACAGATACGCAGTATTTT; CDR3aa: CASSPGTSGTRTDTQYF
abundance: NA; d_gene: TRBD1; v_gene: TRBV29-1; j_gene: TRBJ2-7; CDR3nt: TGCAGCGTTCATATTGGGACAGGGCGTACCTCCTACGAGCAGTACTTC; CDR3aa: CSVHIGTGRTSYEQYF
abundance: NA; d_gene: NA; v_gene: TRBV11-2; j_gene: TRBJ2-2; CDR3nt: TGTGCCAGCAGCCCTGCTTGGGCGCCTGGGGAGCTGTTTTTT; CDR3aa: CASSPAWAPGELFF
abundance: few; d_gene: TRBD2; v_gene: TRBV14; j_gene: TRBJ2-1; CDR3nt: TGTGCCAGCAGCCACCTACTACTAGCGGGAGGGGTTAATGAGCAGTTCTTC; CDR3aa: CASSHLLLAGGVNEQFF
abundance: many; d_gene: TRBD1; v_gene: TRBV27; j_gene: TRBJ2-7; CDR3nt: TGTGCCAGCAGTTTCCGGACAGGGCGGGAGCAGTACTTC; CDR3aa: CASSFRTGREQYF
abundance: NA; d_gene: NA; v_gene: TRBV28; j_gene: TRBJ1-2; CDR3nt: TGTGCCAGCAGTGCTCGGGCGACTCACCTTGGCTACACCTTC; CDR3aa: CASSARATHLGYTF
abundance: NA; d_gene: NA; v_gene: TRBV21-1; j_gene: TRBJ2-3; CDR3nt: TGTGCCAGCAGCTTAAAAGGGACTAGCGGGAGGGGGACAGATACGCAGTATTTT; CDR3aa: CASSLKGTSGRGTDTQYF
abundance: NA; d_gene: TRBD2; v_gene: TRBV20-1; j_gene: TRBJ2-7; CDR3nt: TGCAGTGCTACTGGACTAGCGGGAGACGAGCAGTACTTC; CDR3aa: CSATGLAGDEQYF
abundance: NA; d_gene: TRBD1; v_gene: TRBV29-1; j_gene: TRBJ2-7; CDR3nt: TGCAGCGTCGGTCCGGGACAGGGGGCTTACGAGCAGTACTTC; CDR3aa: CSVGPGQGAYEQYF
abundance: NA; d_gene: TRBD2; v_gene: TRBV6-1; j_gene: TRBJ2-7; CDR3nt: TGTGCCAGCAGTGCTTCCTCCGGGGGGTCTCAGACCTACGAGCAGTACTTC; CDR3aa: CASSASSGGSQTYEQYF
abundance: many; d_gene: TRBD2; v_gene: TRBV6-2/TRBV6-3; j_gene: TRBJ2-5; CDR3nt: TGTGCCAGCAGTTTACTTGGGACTAGCAGACAAGAGACCCAGTACTTC; CDR3aa: CASSLLGTSRQETQYF
abundance: NA; d_gene: NA; v_gene: TRBV24-1; j_gene: TRBJ2-1; CDR3nt: TGTGCCACCAGTGCTGACAATGAGCAGTTCTTC; CDR3aa: CATSADNEQFF
abundance: NA; d_gene: NA; v_gene: TRBV7-8; j_gene: TRBJ2-2; CDR3nt: TGTGCCAGCCTGGGGAGACAGACGAACACCGGGGAGCTGTTTTTT; CDR3aa: CASLGRQTNTGELFF
abundance: NA; d_gene: NA; v_gene: TRBV28; j_gene: TRBJ1-2; CDR3nt: TGTGCCAGCAGTGAGGGCTGGAGTGGCTACACCTTC; CDR3aa: CASSEGWSGYTF
abundance: many; d_gene: NA; v_gene: TRBV7-9; j_gene: TRBJ1-1; CDR3nt: TGTGCCAGCAGCTTATTGGGGAAACGGGGCACTGAAGCTTTCTTT; CDR3aa: CASSLLGKRGTEAFF
abundance: few; d_gene: NA; v_gene: TRBV28; j_gene: TRBJ1-2; CDR3nt: TGTGCCAGCAGTTTACTCAGCTATGGCTACACCTTC; CDR3aa: CASSLLSYGYTF
abundance: few; d_gene: NA; v_gene: TRBV3-1; j_gene: TRBJ2-3; CDR3nt: TGTGCCAGCTCGGGGGTTAGTAACACAGATACGCAGTATTTT; CDR3aa: CASSGVSNTDTQYF
abundance: few; d_gene: TRBD2; v_gene: TRBV7-2; j_gene: TRBJ2-2; CDR3nt: TGTGCCAGCAGCTCCACCCTGACTAGCGGGAGCGACACCGGGGAGCTGTTTTTT; CDR3aa: CASSSTLTSGSDTGELFF
abundance: few; d_gene: TRBD2; v_gene: TRBV27; j_gene: TRBJ2-1; CDR3nt: TGTGCCAGCAGGAGAGCGGGAGGGTCCTACAATGAGCAGTTCTTC; CDR3aa: CASRRAGGSYNEQFF
abundance: many; d_gene: NA; v_gene: TRBV4-3; j_gene: TRBJ2-3; CDR3nt: TGCGCCAGCAGCCAAGGGAGAAGCACAGATACGCAGTATTTT; CDR3aa: CASSQGRSTDTQYF
abundance: few; d_gene: NA; v_gene: TRBV7-9; j_gene: TRBJ2-2; CDR3nt: TGTGCCAGCAGCTTAGTGTCTGGGTCGAACACCGGGGAGCTGTTTTTT; CDR3aa: CASSLVSGSNTGELFF
abundance: many; d_gene: NA; v_gene: TRBV12-3/TRBV12-4; j_gene: TRBJ2-3; CDR3nt: TGTGCCAGCACCTCCGGAGGCGCAGATACGCAGTATTTT; CDR3aa: CASTSGGADTQYF
abundance: few; d_gene: NA; v_gene: TRBV7-2; j_gene: TRBJ2-1; CDR3nt: TGTGCCAGCAGCTCTACGCGTGAGCAGTTCTTC; CDR3aa: CASSSTREQFF
abundance: few; d_gene: TRBD2; v_gene: TRBV7-6; j_gene: TRBJ2-2; CDR3nt: TGTGCCAGCAGCAAAGGGAGGGCTGCGAACACCGGGGAGCTGTTTTTT; CDR3aa: CASSKGRAANTGELFF
abundance: few; d_gene: NA; v_gene: TRBV21-1; j_gene: TRBJ1-3; CDR3nt: TGTGCCAGCAAGCGGGACAGGGAGGCTGGAAACACCATATATTTT; CDR3aa: CASKRDREAGNTIYF
abundance: many; d_gene: TRBD1; v_gene: TRBV29-1; j_gene: TRBJ1-5; CDR3nt: TGCAGCGTTGTACAGGGGACCAATCAGCCCCAGCATTTT; CDR3aa: CSVVQGTNQPQHF
abundance: NA; d_gene: TRBD1; v_gene: TRBV27; j_gene: TRBJ2-2; CDR3nt: TGTGCCAGCACCTCACGGACAGGGCTTAACACCGGGGAGCTGTTTTTT; CDR3aa: CASTSRTGLNTGELFF
abundance: many; d_gene: TRBD2; v_gene: TRBV7-3; j_gene: TRBJ2-1; CDR3nt: TGTGCCAGCAGCTTAGATAGCGGGGGCTTAAGAGGAGGTGAGCAGTTCTTC; CDR3aa: CASSLDSGGLRGGEQFF
abundance: many; d_gene: NA; v_gene: TRBV20-1; j_gene: TRBJ1-5; CDR3nt: TGCAGTGCTAGAGAGGAATATAGCAATCAGCCCCAGCATTTT; CDR3aa: CSAREEYSNQPQHF
abundance: NA; d_gene: NA; v_gene: TRBV5-6; j_gene: TRBJ2-5; CDR3nt: TGTGCCAGCAGCGGAACACAGGGTCCGGAGACCCAGTACTTC; CDR3aa: CASSGTQGPETQYF
abundance: NA; d_gene: NA; v_gene: TRBV2; j_gene: TRBJ2-1; CDR3nt: TGTGCCAGCAGCGACTCGAAAAGAGGAAATGAGCAGTTCTTC; CDR3aa: CASSDSKRGNEQFF
abundance: many; d_gene: NA; v_gene: TRBV6-2/TRBV6-3; j_gene: TRBJ2-7; CDR3nt: TGTGCCAGCAGTTACCCAGGGAGCCACGAGCAGTACTTC; CDR3aa: CASSYPGSHEQYF
abundance: NA; d_gene: TRBD1; v_gene: TRBV28; j_gene: TRBJ2-7; CDR3nt: TGTGCCAGCAGGAGGGACAGGGGGCGGTACGAGCAGTACTTC; CDR3aa: CASRRDRGRYEQYF
abundance: NA; d_gene: NA; v_gene: TRBV28; j_gene: TRBJ2-6; CDR3nt: TGTGCCAGCAGTCCAGTAGCCAACGTCCTGACTTTC; CDR3aa: CASSPVANVLTF